The 28 T cell receptor beta chains given below trace back to one sample, sequenced in a study of blood T cell repertoires in COVID-19. Measured with immunoSEQ multiplex PCR; TCRdb has only the in-frame clones, and not every one. The sample records 200,000 to 250,000 clones, around 90% being singletons. Sequencing was carried out using peripheral blood. These TCRs come from a man aged 30 to 39 with COVID-19, enrolled during active disease.

The chain links TRBV11-3 to TRBJ1-1; 9 nucleotides align to TRBD1. V shed 4 bases, J shed 6 bases, and the junction held 6 bases outside the gene matches. Germline V gene sequence: CDR1 SGHNT, CDR2 YENEEA. The CDR3 has 14 residues. The DNA for the CDR3 is TGTGCCAGCAGCTCCGGACAGGGGTTCCCTGAAGCTTTCTTT. Its translation is CASSSGQGFPEAFF.

This chain connects TRBV27 to TRBJ1-2; 7 positions agree with TRBD1. J was trimmed by 4 bases and V by 4 bases; bases with no gene match: 3. In germline, CDR1 is MNHEY, CDR2 SMNVEV (reference sequence). This CDR3 region has 13 residues. CDR3 sequence (DNA): TGTGCCAGCAGTTATCCAGGGGGCTATGGCTACACCTTC. Its translation is CASSYPGGYGYTF.

This clone was recorded once. The chain uses TRBV7-2 and TRBJ1-1; 11 bases are a match to TRBD1. The V segment lost 4 bases and the J segment 6 bases; nucleotides outside the gene matches: 7. There are 15 residues in the CDR3. The germline V gene has CDR1 SGHTA and CDR2 FQGNSA. The DNA of the CDR3 is TGTGCCAGCAGCTACCTTGGACAGGGGGCCCCTGAAGCTTTCTTT. Translating it yields CASSYLGQGAPEAFF.

The J gene is TRBJ2-7, the V gene TRBV28; the D is unclear. Trimming cost V 1 base and J 0 bases, with 7 bases left between them. Germline values: CDR1 MDHEN, CDR2 SYDVKM. The CDR3 runs to 14 residues. CDR3 bases: TGTGCCAGCAGTTTATTTGCCAGCTCCTACGAGCAGTACTTC. It is translated as CASSLFASSYEQYF.

The V and J genes are TRBV3-1 (or the pseudogene TRBV3-2) and TRBJ2-5, with 11 bases matching TRBD2. The CDR3 has 17 residues. CDR1 is LGHDT and CDR2 is YNNKEL in the germline V gene (reference sequence). Losses at the gene ends were 0 bases for V and 0 bases for J; bases not matched to a gene: 3. CDR3 protein: CASSQEASGRYQETQYF. As DNA, the CDR3 is TGTGCCAGCAGCCAAGAGGCTAGCGGGAGGTACCAAGAGACCCAGTACTTC.

The gene calls are TRBV11-2 and TRBJ1-6; D remains unclear. Trimming took 6 bases from V and 6 from J, leaving 15 bases between them. This CDR3 region has 15 residues. Germline loops: CDR1 SGHAT, CDR2 FQNNGV. Here the CDR3 DNA reads TGTGCCAGCAGACCGGTCCCTGGGCTTAATTCACCCCTCCACTTT. Translated: CASRPVPGLNSPLHF. Filled out from reference TRBV11-2 and TRBJ1-6, the complete variable domain reads EAGVAQSPRYKIIEKRQSVAFWCNPISGHATLYWYQQILGQGPKLLIQFQNNGVVDDSQLPKDRFSAERLKGVDSTLKIQPAKLEDSAVYLCASRPVPGLNSPLHFGNGTRLTVT.

The chain combines TRBV28 with TRBJ1-4; no reliable D call. Germline CDR1 and CDR2: MDHEN and SYDVKM. The ends were cut back, 10 bases at V and 7 bases at J, with 16 bases in the middle. The CDR3 has 13 residues. CDR3 sequence (DNA): TGTGCCATCGATAAAAGAGCAGGTGAAAAACTGTTTTTT. Protein sequence: CAIDKRAGEKLFF.

The CDR3, as DNA: TGTGCCAGCAGCCCTGACTGGGTGAATGAAAAACTGTTTTTT. As protein: CASSPDWVNEKLFF. The V call is TRBV7-8, the J call TRBJ1-4; D gene uncertain. The CDR3 covers 14 residues. CDR1 and CDR2 (germline): SGHVS, FQNEAQ. V was shortened by 5 bases and J by 5 bases, with 12 bases between the two germline ends.

The chain joins TRBV15 to TRBJ1-2, with 7 bases fitting TRBD1. The junction had 8 bases not matched to a gene; V was cut back by 0 bases and J by 7 bases. Germline lookup yields CDR1 LNHNV and CDR2 YYDKDF (reference sequence). This CDR3 region has 15 residues. CDR3 amino acids: CATSRDPEGGRGYTF. The CDR3, as DNA: TGTGCCACCAGCAGAGATCCCGAAGGGGGCCGTGGCTACACCTTC.

The chain is built from TRBV5-1 and TRBJ1-6; TRBD1 agrees at 10 bases. Germline values: CDR1 SGHRS, CDR2 YFSETQ. The CDR3 consists of 15 residues. V lost 4 bases to trimming and J lost 5 bases; unmatched junction nucleotides: 3. This chain's CDR3 is CASSIGTGDNSPLHF. The CDR3 nucleotides read TGCGCCAGCAGCATCGGGACAGGGGATAATTCACCCCTCCACTTT.

V usage is TRBV2 and J usage is TRBJ1-6; unclear D gene. Trimming took 7 bases from V and 7 from J, leaving 11 bases between them. The CDR3 is made up of 13 amino acids. Per germline, CDR1 SNHLY and CDR2 FYNNEI. CDR3 nucleotide sequence: TGTGCCAGCACGGGGTTACCAAATTCACCCCTCCACTTT. This encodes CASTGLPNSPLHF.

This clone appeared a few times. V usage is TRBV7-3 and J usage is TRBJ1-2; D might be TRBD1 (5 bases). The V end lost 2 bases, the J end lost 7 bases, and 17 bases lay between the germline ends. Germline CDR1 is SGHTA and CDR2 is FQGTGA. The CDR3 is made up of 15 amino acids. The CDR3 reads CASSLVSGVLGGYTF. DNA of the CDR3: TGTGCCAGCAGCTTAGTTTCGGGGGTCTTGGGTGGCTACACCTTC.

The chain uses TRBV14 and TRBJ2-7; D is unresolved. This CDR3 is 15 amino acids long. Per the germline V gene, CDR1 is SGHDN and CDR2 is FVKESK. V lost 2 bases to trimming and J lost 5 bases, with 16 bases between them. The CDR3 DNA reads as TGTGCCAGCAGCCAAAGGAGAAGTGGTGCGGACGAGCAGTACTTC. This translates into CASSQRRSGADEQYF.

There are a few counts of this clone. The chain carries TRBV6-5 and TRBJ1-1; D may be TRBD1 (5 bases). V was pared by 0 bases and J by 4 bases, with 9 bases between. This CDR3 contains 14 residues. CDR1 is MNHEY and CDR2 is SVGAGI in the germline V gene. CDR3 DNA: TGTGCCAGCAGTTACTCGGGGGGTAGCACTGAAGCTTTCTTT. Protein: CASSYSGGSTEAFF.

This clone was observed a handful of times. This chain uses TRBV19 with TRBJ2-3; 10 bases agree with TRBD2. J lost 6 bases, V lost 4 bases, and 10 bases had no gene match. Germline values: CDR1 LNHDA, CDR2 SQIVND (reference sequence). The CDR3 consists of 16 residues. The CDR3 reads CASSNPSSGGLDTQYF. The CDR3 region has the DNA TGTGCCAGTAGTAATCCCTCTAGCGGGGGTTTGGATACGCAGTATTTT.

The CDR3 loop is CASSLDRGKEGYTF. The CDR3 DNA reads TGTGCCAGCAGCTTAGATCGGGGGAAGGAGGGCTACACCTTC. The chain carries TRBV11-2 and TRBJ1-2; TRBD1 might be the D (5 bases). CDR3 length: 14 residues. Germline CDR1 is SGHAT and CDR2 is FQNNGV. V was shortened by 0 bases and J by 8 bases, with 13 bases between the two germline ends.

This clone was counted once. The V call is TRBV9, the J call TRBJ2-5; TRBD2 agrees at 11 bases. V lost 2 bases, J lost 3 bases, and 9 bases stayed unmatched. This CDR3 is 17 amino acids long. CDR1 is SGDLS, CDR2 YYNGEE, per germline. The CDR3 is CASSVPTLTSGKETQYF. The CDR3 region has the DNA TGTGCCAGCAGCGTTCCGACCTTGACTAGCGGGAAAGAGACCCAGTACTTC.

The gene calls are TRBV19 and TRBJ1-4; weak D call: TRBD1 (6 bases). Germline V gene lookup returns CDR1 LNHDA and CDR2 SQIVND (reference sequence). The CDR3 is made up of 15 amino acids. Deletions cut 6 bases from V and 7 bases from J, with 18 bases between. The CDR3: CASREVWGQSEKLFF. The CDR3 bases are TGTGCCAGTAGGGAGGTGTGGGGGCAGAGTGAAAAACTGTTTTTT.

V usage is TRBV6-1 and J usage is TRBJ2-1; 7 nucleotides match TRBD2. The J segment lost 5 bases and the V segment lost 2 bases, leaving 9 bases of the junction unmatched. From germline, CDR1 is MNHNS and CDR2 SASEGT. The CDR3 covers 16 residues. Written as DNA, the CDR3 is TGTGCCAGCAGTGAATCAAGGGCGGGAGTCCACAATGAGCAGTTCTTC. Encoded protein: CASSESRAGVHNEQFF.

The table lists this clone with a count of one. V is TRBV6-5 and J is TRBJ1-2; 8 bases fit TRBD1. V was pared by 7 bases and J by 5 bases, with 9 bases of the junction left unmatched. The CDR3 is 14 residues long. From germline, CDR1 is MNHEY and CDR2 SVGAGI. This CDR3 reads CASNTGGRLYGYTF. CDR3 sequence (DNA): TGTGCCAGCAATACAGGGGGTCGTTTATATGGCTACACCTTC.

The chain carries TRBV12-3 or TRBV12-4 and TRBJ2-5, with 10 bases that match TRBD2. The CDR3 is 12 amino acids. V lost 6 bases and J lost 11; bases outside the gene matches: 6. The CDR3 spells CASRTSGRSQYF. The CDR3 coding sequence is TGTGCCAGCAGGACTAGCGGGCGGTCGCAGTACTTC.

This sequence joins TRBV7-2 and TRBJ1-1; D is unclear. This CDR3 comprises 13 residues. Looked up from germline, CDR1 is SGHTA and CDR2 is FQGNSA. V was shortened by 1 base and J by 3 bases, with 6 bases between the two germline ends. This CDR3 reads CASSLDGDTEAFF. Written as DNA, the CDR3 is TGTGCCAGCAGCTTAGACGGAGACACTGAAGCTTTCTTT.

CDR3 protein: CASSMTGIAYEQYF. CDR3 coding DNA: TGTGCCAGCAGTATGACAGGGATCGCCTACGAGCAGTACTTC. The chain uses TRBV28 and TRBJ2-7; 7 bases agree with TRBD1. CDR1 and CDR2 (germline): MDHEN, SYDVKM. Trimming at V came to 5 bases and at J to 2 bases, leaving 6 bases not matched to a gene. The CDR3 covers 14 residues.

V gene TRBV27 combines with J gene TRBJ2-1, with D possibly being TRBD1 (6 bases). The CDR3 spans 14 residues. Trimming left V 0 bases short and J 10 bases short, with 13 bases between. Looked up from germline, CDR1 is MNHEY and CDR2 is SMNVEV (reference sequence). The DNA for the CDR3 is TGTGCCAGCAGTTTATCCCACTTCCAGGGGGAGCAGTTCTTC. It yields the protein CASSLSHFQGEQFF.

This clone appeared a few times. The chain is built from TRBV19 and TRBJ1-2; TRBD1 matches at 8 bases. From germline, CDR1 is LNHDA and CDR2 SQIVND (reference sequence). J gave up 5 bases and V 4 bases, and 12 bases lay outside the gene matches. CDR3 length: 16 residues. CDR3 region: CASSTTRQGSRYGYTF. In DNA, the CDR3 is TGTGCCAGTAGTACGACGAGACAGGGGAGCAGATATGGCTACACCTTC.

The chain couples TRBV18 to TRBJ2-4; the match to TRBD1 covers 7 bases. Trimming removed 3 bases from V and 6 bases from J; junction bases left unmatched: 8. The CDR3 extends over 15 amino acids. Germline V lookup: CDR1 KGHSH, CDR2 LQKENI. The DNA for the CDR3 is TGTGCCAGCTCACCCCCGGGGACAGTTCTAAACATTCAGTACTTC. Its translation is CASSPPGTVLNIQYF.

The chain links TRBV9 to TRBJ2-7; TRBD2 matches 13 bases. Germline assignment: CDR1 SGDLS and CDR2 YYNGEE. The CDR3 covers 16 residues. V trimming: 5 bases; J trimming: 5 bases; junction bases outside the gene matches: 10. The CDR3 loop reads CASSDRTSGRINEQYF. The CDR3 bases are TGTGCCAGCAGTGATAGGACTAGCGGGAGAATAAACGAGCAGTACTTC.

V and J are TRBV28 and TRBJ1-2; the D gene is possibly TRBD1 (6 bases). This CDR3 has 15 residues. Germline values: CDR1 MDHEN, CDR2 SYDVKM. V shed 3 bases and J shed 8 bases, with 19 bases lying between them. The CDR3 nucleotides are TGTGCCAGCAGTTTGGCGGACAGATCGCAAGGGGGCTACACCTTC. Its translation is CASSLADRSQGGYTF.